This TCR beta chain was captured in a study of radiation and T cells in renal cell carcinoma. Time point noted: baseline pretreatment blood. Noted treatment: 15 Gy SBRT to primary tumor, nephrectomy 4 weeks later. Using immunoSEQ multiplex PCR, the repertoire was profiled, and TCRdb retains in-frame clones only, with some absent. There are 150,000 or so clones in the sample; about 88% occur only once, and 3.5% to 5% lies in the top ten. Between the trimmed V and J ends, which lost 9 bases and 4 bases, there was a span of 16 bases. CDR1 and CDR2 from the germline V gene are WSHSY and SAAADI. The CDR3 has 13 residues.

The material sequenced was blood, taken from a patient whose treatment included radiotherapy and nephrectomy. The rearrangement uses TRBV10-2 and TRBJ2-7, with D possibly being TRBD2 (6 bases). The sequence was obtained from a woman aged 70-85 years with renal cell carcinoma. CDR3: CASSFGGSYEQYF. Written as DNA, the CDR3 is TGCGCCAGTAGCTTTGGGGGGTCATACGAGCAGTACTTC.